This T cell receptor (beta chain) was identified in a study of T-cell memory formation after mild COVID-19. Overall study: TCR clusters mostly belonged to single donors.

General study points: Clones which contracted sat mainly in CM and EM if CD4+, and in EMRA if CD8+.

About this clonotype itself: Its target is unknown.

The germline gives CDR1 DFQATT, CDR2 SNEGSKA (reference sequence). V lost 0 bases to trimming and J lost 0 bases, with 9 bases between them. The CDR3 loop spans 15 amino acids. TCRdb itself ran the 5' RACE reads through MiXCR, one entry per CDR3 protein. The sample has 450,000 to 700,000 distinct CDR3 sequences; roughly 18% are singletons. The clonotype was recovered from an adult woman who had mild COVID-19 (a few samples of this study predate the infection). Cell type and time point are not known. The V gene is TRBV20-1, the J gene TRBJ1-3; no reliable D call. Sequenced: PBMCs or a T cell subset sorted from them (not recorded which). The CDR3: CSARDQLISGNTIYF. In nucleotides, the CDR3 is TGCAGTGCTAGAGATCAGCTTATCTCTGGAAACACCATATATTTT.